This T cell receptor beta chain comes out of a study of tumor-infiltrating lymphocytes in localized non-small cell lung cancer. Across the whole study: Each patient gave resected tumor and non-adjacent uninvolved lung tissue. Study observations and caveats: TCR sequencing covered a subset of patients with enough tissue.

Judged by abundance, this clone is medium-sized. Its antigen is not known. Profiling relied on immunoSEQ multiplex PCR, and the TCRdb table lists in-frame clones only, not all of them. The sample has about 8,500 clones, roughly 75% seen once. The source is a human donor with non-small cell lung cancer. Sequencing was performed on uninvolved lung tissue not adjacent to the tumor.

The CDR3 loop is CASSLVGNSNQPQHF. In nucleotides, the CDR3 is TGTGCCAGCAGCTTGGTGGGGAATAGCAATCAGCCCCAGCATTTT. The J gene is TRBJ1-5, the V gene TRBV7-3; D is ambiguous. This CDR3 region has 15 residues. Germline V gene sequence: CDR1 SGHTA, CDR2 FQGTGA. The germline V and J ends were trimmed by 3 bases and 0 bases, with 9 bases remaining between them.